This is a list of T cell receptor beta chains from one sample in a study of control samples from healthy donors and cancer patients. Generated by immunoSEQ multiplex PCR, the TCRdb table keeps only in-frame clones and is missing some. Seen here are roughly 92,000 clones, 70% to 90% observed once, and the top ten hold 6% to 9.5%. Sequencing was performed on blood. These receptors were taken from a woman aged 60-75 years in good health. The CDR3 runs from the conserved cysteine through the conserved F or W. D genes are given only for firm matches. Not every row has a clone size; where given, it reads once, few, many or a size class.

CDR3 DNA: TGTGCCAGCAGCCTTGTAAATGGGTTATTCCGATACAATGAGCAGTTCTTC; CDR3 protein: CASSLVNGLFRYNEQFF; J gene: TRBJ2-1; D gene: .; V gene: TRBV5-8; clone size: .
CDR3 DNA: TGTGCCAGCAGCCAAGGACGGGGGCTCAGGGCAGATACGCAGTATTTT; CDR3 protein: CASSQGRGLRADTQYF; J gene: TRBJ2-3; D gene: .; V gene: TRBV4-2; clone size: once
CDR3 DNA: TGCGCCAGCAGCCAAGCACCGCGGAGAGAAGCTTTCTTT; CDR3 protein: CASSQAPRREAFF; J gene: TRBJ1-1; D gene: .; V gene: TRBV4-3; clone size: .
CDR3 DNA: TGTGCCACCACCCGAACATACGCGGGAGAGCGTCAAGAGACCCAGTACTTC; CDR3 protein: CATTRTYAGERQETQYF; J gene: TRBJ2-5; D gene: TRBD2; V gene: TRBV15; clone size: .
CDR3 DNA: TGTGCCAGCAGTGAATTTTCAGGGGTAGGCTATGGCTACACCTTC; CDR3 protein: CASSEFSGVGYGYTF; J gene: TRBJ1-2; D gene: .; V gene: TRBV2; clone size: .
CDR3 DNA: TGTGCCAGCAGCTTAGCGGATCAGATTGAAGCTTTCTTT; CDR3 protein: CASSLADQIEAFF; J gene: TRBJ1-1; D gene: .; V gene: TRBV7-2; clone size: .
CDR3 DNA: TGTGCCAGTAGTAAACGGGGGCGCCAGGCTAGCTATGGCTACACCTTC; CDR3 protein: CASSKRGRQASYGYTF; J gene: TRBJ1-2; D gene: .; V gene: TRBV19; clone size: .
CDR3 DNA: TGTGCCAGTAGTATATGGAGCAGCGAAGGAAATCAGCCCCAGCATTTT; CDR3 protein: CASSIWSSEGNQPQHF; J gene: TRBJ1-5; D gene: .; V gene: TRBV19; clone size: .
CDR3 DNA: TGTGCCAGTAGTATCCGACAGGGCCCTAGAGAGACCCAGTACTTC; CDR3 protein: CASSIRQGPRETQYF; J gene: TRBJ2-5; D gene: TRBD1; V gene: TRBV19; clone size: .
CDR3 DNA: TGCGCCAGCAGCTTGGGCCCGACAGGGAACCCTTACAATGAGCAGTTCTTC; CDR3 protein: CASSLGPTGNPYNEQFF; J gene: TRBJ2-1; D gene: TRBD1; V gene: TRBV5-1; clone size: .
CDR3 DNA: TGTGCCAGCAGCTTAGTTGTCGGGACTAGCGGGAGGGCCAATGAGCAGTTCTTC; CDR3 protein: CASSLVVGTSGRANEQFF; J gene: TRBJ2-1; D gene: TRBD2; V gene: TRBV7-2; clone size: .
CDR3 DNA: TGTGCCAGCAGCCGTTTGACCGCGACCAATCAGCCCCAGCATTTT; CDR3 protein: CASSRLTATNQPQHF; J gene: TRBJ1-5; D gene: .; V gene: TRBV5-6; clone size: .
CDR3 DNA: TGTGCCAGCAGCTTACAGGATAAGCAGTACTTC; CDR3 protein: CASSLQDKQYF; J gene: TRBJ2-7; D gene: .; V gene: TRBV7-9; clone size: .
CDR3 DNA: TGTGCCAGCAGTGAACTGACAGATAATGAAAAACTGTTTTTT; CDR3 protein: CASSELTDNEKLFF; J gene: TRBJ1-4; D gene: .; V gene: TRBV2; clone size: .
CDR3 DNA: TGTGCCAGCAGTGTAGGGGACACCCCGGGAGAGACCCAGTACTTC; CDR3 protein: CASSVGDTPGETQYF; J gene: TRBJ2-5; D gene: .; V gene: TRBV6-4; clone size: .
CDR3 DNA: TGTGCCAGCAGCGTCCCGGGGGCGGGCAATCAGCCCCAGCATTTT; CDR3 protein: CASSVPGAGNQPQHF; J gene: TRBJ1-5; D gene: .; V gene: TRBV7-3; clone size: few
CDR3 DNA: TGTGCCAGTAGTATCGTAGGGCTTGAAGCTTTCTTT; CDR3 protein: CASSIVGLEAFF; J gene: TRBJ1-1; D gene: .; V gene: TRBV19; clone size: .
CDR3 DNA: TGTGCCAGTAGTATTGGTGGACAGGGGGCCGCCCCCCTCCACTTT; CDR3 protein: CASSIGGQGAAPLHF; J gene: TRBJ1-6; D gene: TRBD1; V gene: TRBV19; clone size: .
CDR3 DNA: TGTGCCAGCAGTTTAGTACAGAGCTCCTACGAGCAGTACTTC; CDR3 protein: CASSLVQSSYEQYF; J gene: TRBJ2-7; D gene: .; V gene: TRBV28; clone size: .
CDR3 DNA: TGTGCCAGCACACTTGGGGGACAGCCCAACTATGGCTACACCTTC; CDR3 protein: CASTLGGQPNYGYTF; J gene: TRBJ1-2; D gene: TRBD1; V gene: TRBV5-8; clone size: once
CDR3 DNA: TGTGCCAGCAGCTTTGGCGGTGACTACGAGCAGTACTTC; CDR3 protein: CASSFGGDYEQYF; J gene: TRBJ2-7; D gene: .; V gene: TRBV5-4; clone size: .
CDR3 DNA: TGTGCCAGCAGCCCTGAGTTCAGGACTGAAGCTTTCTTT; CDR3 protein: CASSPEFRTEAFF; J gene: TRBJ1-1; D gene: .; V gene: TRBV11-3; clone size: .
CDR3 DNA: TGTGCCAGCAGCTTTCTCCCGAGGACAGGGAACACTGAAGCTTTCTTT; CDR3 protein: CASSFLPRTGNTEAFF; J gene: TRBJ1-1; D gene: TRBD1; V gene: TRBV7-9; clone size: .
CDR3 DNA: TGTGCCAGCAGCCAAGATCGGCCTAGCGGGTACCAAGAGACCCAGTACTTC; CDR3 protein: CASSQDRPSGYQETQYF; J gene: TRBJ2-5; D gene: TRBD2; V gene: TRBV3-1/TRBV3-2; clone size: .
CDR3 DNA: TGTGCCAGCAGTTTCCAGACTAGCGGGAACCACGAGCAGTACTTC; CDR3 protein: CASSFQTSGNHEQYF; J gene: TRBJ2-7; D gene: TRBD2; V gene: TRBV28; clone size: .
CDR3 DNA: TGTGCCAGCAGTCCGGGACCCCACGGCGGTCAGCCCCAGCATTTT; CDR3 protein: CASSPGPHGGQPQHF; J gene: TRBJ1-5; D gene: .; V gene: TRBV6-6; clone size: .
CDR3 DNA: TGTGCTAGTGGTTTGGGTGGAACAGTCCCCTACAATGAGCAGTTCTTC; CDR3 protein: CASGLGGTVPYNEQFF; J gene: TRBJ2-1; D gene: .; V gene: TRBV12-5; clone size: .
CDR3 DNA: TGCGCCAGCAGCCCGGGACAGCTAACCATGAACACTGAAGCTTTCTTT; CDR3 protein: CASSPGQLTMNTEAFF; J gene: TRBJ1-1; D gene: TRBD1; V gene: TRBV5-1; clone size: .
CDR3 DNA: TGTGCCAGCAGTGACGTCTCTGGGGCCAACGTCCTGACTTTC; CDR3 protein: CASSDVSGANVLTF; J gene: TRBJ2-6; D gene: .; V gene: TRBV2; clone size: .
CDR3 DNA: TGTGCCAGCAGTGATGCCGGGTCTGGGGCAGATACGCAGTATTTT; CDR3 protein: CASSDAGSGADTQYF; J gene: TRBJ2-3; D gene: .; V gene: TRBV6-1; clone size: once
CDR3 DNA: TGTGCCAGCAGTTCGCCCGACAGGGTGGGAGCTGAAGCTTTCTTT; CDR3 protein: CASSSPDRVGAEAFF; J gene: TRBJ1-1; D gene: TRBD1; V gene: TRBV6-5; clone size: .
CDR3 DNA: TGTGCCATCAGTGAGTCGGGACAGAACAACTATGGCTACACCTTC; CDR3 protein: CAISESGQNNYGYTF; J gene: TRBJ1-2; D gene: TRBD1; V gene: TRBV10-3; clone size: once
CDR3 DNA: TGTGCCAGCAGTAGGGGGCTTAGGTATGGCTACACCTTC; CDR3 protein: CASSRGLRYGYTF; J gene: TRBJ1-2; D gene: TRBD1; V gene: TRBV6-5; clone size: few
CDR3 DNA: TGTGCCAGCAGTTTTCGAGGGGTCGGGACCCAGTACTTC; CDR3 protein: CASSFRGVGTQYF; J gene: TRBJ2-5; D gene: .; V gene: TRBV28; clone size: .
CDR3 DNA: TGCGCCAGCAGCTCCCGCCGCAGGGCTAATGAAAAACTGTTTTTT; CDR3 protein: CASSSRRRANEKLFF; J gene: TRBJ1-4; D gene: .; V gene: TRBV5-1; clone size: .
CDR3 DNA: TGTGCCAGCAGCTTAGACGGGGAGGGTGGCTACACCTTC; CDR3 protein: CASSLDGEGGYTF; J gene: TRBJ1-2; D gene: .; V gene: TRBV11-3; clone size: .
CDR3 DNA: TGCGCCAGCTGGACTGCCTCCTACGAGCAGTACTTC; CDR3 protein: CASWTASYEQYF; J gene: TRBJ2-7; D gene: .; V gene: TRBV10-2; clone size: .
CDR3 DNA: TGCAGCGTTCAACCGAGGCGGTACAATGAGCAGTTCTTC; CDR3 protein: CSVQPRRYNEQFF; J gene: TRBJ2-1; D gene: .; V gene: TRBV29-1; clone size: .
CDR3 DNA: TGTGCCTGGAGTGTTGACAGGGAGGCGTGGGACACCATATATTTT; CDR3 protein: CAWSVDREAWDTIYF; J gene: TRBJ1-3; D gene: TRBD1; V gene: TRBV30; clone size: .
CDR3 DNA: TGTGCCAGCAGCCGGCGGCTTTCAACTAATGAAAAACTGTTTTTT; CDR3 protein: CASSRRLSTNEKLFF; J gene: TRBJ1-4; D gene: .; V gene: TRBV7-2; clone size: .
CDR3 DNA: TGTGCCAGCAGCGGACAGGTGAACTATAATTCACCCCTCCACTTT; CDR3 protein: CASSGQVNYNSPLHF; J gene: TRBJ1-6; D gene: TRBD1; V gene: TRBV2; clone size: .
CDR3 DNA: TGCGCCAGCAGCCAGCCCAGGGACGGCGTAGGGCAGCCCCAGCATTTT; CDR3 protein: CASSQPRDGVGQPQHF; J gene: TRBJ1-5; D gene: .; V gene: TRBV4-1; clone size: .
CDR3 DNA: TGTGCCAGTCTTAGACAGGTTTATGGCTACACCTTC; CDR3 protein: CASLRQVYGYTF; J gene: TRBJ1-2; D gene: .; V gene: TRBV7-2; clone size: .
CDR3 DNA: TGTGCCATCAGTGAAACCGGGACAGGCGCCTTCTACGAGCAGTACTTC; CDR3 protein: CAISETGTGAFYEQYF; J gene: TRBJ2-7; D gene: TRBD1; V gene: TRBV10-3; clone size: .
CDR3 DNA: TGTGCCAGCAGTGACTGGTTTAGGTCGATCAATGAGCAGTTCTTC; CDR3 protein: CASSDWFRSINEQFF; J gene: TRBJ2-1; D gene: .; V gene: TRBV6-4; clone size: .
CDR3 DNA: TGTGCCAGCAGCTTTACAGGGTATGGTGAGACCCAGTACTTC; CDR3 protein: CASSFTGYGETQYF; J gene: TRBJ2-5; D gene: .; V gene: TRBV7-9; clone size: .
CDR3 DNA: TGTGCCAGCAGCCAGAGTTTAGCGAGAGTCCCGCACAATGAGCAGTTCTTC; CDR3 protein: CASSQSLARVPHNEQFF; J gene: TRBJ2-1; D gene: .; V gene: TRBV3-1/TRBV3-2; clone size: .
CDR3 DNA: TGTGCCAGCACCAAGACTCAGGGGGGGGTCGGCTACACCTTC; CDR3 protein: CASTKTQGGVGYTF; J gene: TRBJ1-2; D gene: TRBD1; V gene: TRBV28; clone size: .
CDR3 DNA: TGTGCCACCAGCAGAGATTTGGGCACTGAAGCTTTCTTT; CDR3 protein: CATSRDLGTEAFF; J gene: TRBJ1-1; D gene: .; V gene: TRBV15; clone size: .
CDR3 DNA: TGTGCCAGCATTCCGGGACTACCGAACACCGGGGAGCTGTTTTTT; CDR3 protein: CASIPGLPNTGELFF; J gene: TRBJ2-2; D gene: TRBD2; V gene: TRBV6-5; clone size: .
CDR3 DNA: TGTGCCACCAGTAACCCCCTGAACACTGAAGCTTTCTTT; CDR3 protein: CATSNPLNTEAFF; J gene: TRBJ1-1; D gene: .; V gene: TRBV24-1; clone size: .
CDR3 DNA: TGCGCCAGCAGCTTGTCGTCCACCACATACAATGAGCAGTTCTTC; CDR3 protein: CASSLSSTTYNEQFF; J gene: TRBJ2-1; D gene: .; V gene: TRBV5-1; clone size: few